This T cell receptor beta chain was sequenced for a study of shared clonotypes between healthy human individuals. The study drew all its donors from Caucasian adults living in Nashville, Tennessee. The study separated CD4+ cells into CD45RA+ naive and CD45RA-negative memory subsets. A word on this clone: Its antigen is unidentified.

Assay runs were performed at deep level. Assay used: immunoSEQ multiplex PCR; TCRdb lists only in-frame clones, some missing. Found here are approximately 640,000 clones, 72% of them singletons; the top ten hold less than 2%. Study results and caveats: Non-shared clonotypes showed lower generation probabilities than clonotypes common to all four donors.

This CDR3 has 14 amino acids. V dropped 2 bases and J dropped 4; count of bases not matched to a gene: 5. Per the germline V gene, CDR1 is MDHEN and CDR2 is SYDVKM. The chain combines TRBV28 with TRBJ2-7, with TRBD2 identical over 7 bases. This clonotype originated in a woman between 25 and 40 years old in good health. The sequencing sample was made of memory CD4+ T cells sorted from blood. Subset indicated: CD45RA-negative fraction. CDR3: CASSLGGGRYEQYF. The CDR3 DNA follows: TGTGCCAGCAGTTTAGGGGGAGGGAGGTACGAGCAGTACTTC.